The 20 T cell receptor beta chains presented below share a single source sample, sequenced in a study of cytomegalovirus exposure and HLA in healthy donors (dated by TCRdb to the late 2010s). Library prep was done by the immunoSEQ multiplex PCR assay. For the multiplex PCR, a mixture combining 60 forward primers for TCR Vbeta segments and 13 reverse primers for TCR Jbeta segments was used. TCRdb took this table from immuneACCESS and kept in-frame rearrangements with V and J called. Such tables lack part of the clones; where checked against another copy, unresolved V genes explain under half of the gap, and the rest is unexplained. This sample has about 250,000 clones in its table, and 80% of those were observed once. The ten most abundant clones make up 0.3% of the sample. Sequencing was carried out using PBMCs. The receptors derive from a girl aged 2 to 9 in good health and CMV-seronegative.

On this clone: A junction end diverges from the germline sequence, so it may reflect a read error. The chain employs TRBV7-9 and TRBJ1-2; TRBD1 agrees at 10 bases. The germline V gene has CDR1 SEHNR and CDR2 FQNEAQ (reference sequence). This CDR3 region has 14 residues. The CDR3 here is CSSSWTGQGYGYTF. CDR3 DNA sequence: TGTTCCAGCAGCTGGACGGGACAGGGGTATGGCTACACCTTC. Full variable domain (rest looked up from reference TRBV7-9 and TRBJ1-2): DTGVSQNPRHKITKRGQNVTFRCDPISEHNRLYWYRQTLGQGPEFLTYFQNEAQLEKSRLLSDRFSAERPKGSFSTLEIQRTEQGDSAMYLCSSSWTGQGYGYTFGSGTRLTVV.

The chain has TRBV2 and TRBJ1-5; D is uncertain. This CDR3 is 13 amino acids long. The germline V gene has CDR1 SNHLY and CDR2 FYNNEI. The V and J ends lost 5 bases and 9 bases respectively, with 14 bases between them. The CDR3 region is CASSTADPGPQHF. CDR3 nucleotides: TGTGCCAGCAGTACTGCCGATCCTGGGCCCCAGCATTTT.

The chain joins TRBV10-1 to TRBJ2-1; TRBD1 matches at 9 bases. The germline CDR1 and CDR2 sequences are WNHNN and SYGVQD (reference sequence). The CDR3 covers 13 residues. V gave up 6 bases and J gave up 6 bases; unmatched junction bases: 3. The CDR3: CASSQTGGNEQFF. CDR3 coding DNA: TGCGCCAGCAGCCAGACAGGGGGCAATGAGCAGTTCTTC.

This clone was seen only a few times. The genes are TRBV5-4 and TRBJ2-4; 12 nucleotides line up with TRBD2. Germline V lookup: CDR1 SGHNT, CDR2 YYREEE (reference sequence). This CDR3 has 19 residues. J was trimmed by 1 base and V by 2 bases; bases with no gene match: 10. CDR3 loop: CASSFGLAGGPAAKNIQYF. The CDR3, as DNA: TGTGCCAGCAGCTTCGGGCTAGCGGGAGGGCCGGCGGCCAAAAACATTCAGTACTTC.

This clone appeared a single time. The CDR3 DNA reads TGTGCCAGCAGTTCCTCTATGGGCGGGAGGACCTACGAGCAGTACTTC. Protein product: CASSSSMGGRTYEQYF. The chain is built from TRBV27 and TRBJ2-7, with TRBD2 matching 8 bases. This CDR3 is built from 16 residues. Trimming at V came to 4 bases and at J to 2 bases, leaving 10 bases not matched to a gene. Germline CDR1 MNHEY, CDR2 SMNVEV (reference sequence).

The rearrangement uses TRBV21-1 and TRBJ1-1. TRBV21-1 is a known pseudogene. CDR3 length: 10 residues. CDR3 in amino acids: CASSKLEAFF. Here the CDR3 DNA reads TGTGCCAGCAGCAAGTTGGAGGCTTTCTTT.

The chain is built from TRBV10-2 and TRBJ2-3; 13 nucleotides match TRBD2. Germline CDR1 WSHSY, CDR2 SAAADI. With V trimmed by 7 bases and J by 5 bases, 3 bases remained unmatched. This CDR3 has 14 amino acids. The CDR3 region is CASIRLAGGDTQYF. The CDR3 DNA is TGCGCCAGCATTAGACTAGCGGGAGGAGATACGCAGTATTTT.

The rearrangement uses TRBV4-2 and TRBJ2-3; 9 nucleotides line up with TRBD2. CDR1 and CDR2 (germline): LGHNA, YNFKEQ. CDR3 size: 18 residues. Trimming cost V 8 bases and J 2 bases; bases outside gene matches: 17. The CDR3 reads CASRRRREGLYNTDTQYF. The CDR3 bases are TGTGCCAGCCGTAGGCGGCGGGAGGGCCTTTATAACACAGATACGCAGTATTTT.

As regards this clone: At one end, the junction sequence differs from germline, possibly due to a read error. The chain combines TRBV5-1 with TRBJ2-7, with TRBD1 identical over 7 bases. There are 15 residues in the CDR3. In germline, CDR1 is SGHRS, CDR2 YFSETQ. DNA for the CDR3: TGCGCCAGCAGCGACCCCCGGGACAGCAGTTTATTGCTTCGCTTC. Its translation is CASSDPRDSSLLLRF.

V and J are TRBV11-3 and TRBJ1-2; D is possibly TRBD1 (5 bases). Trimming shortened V by 0 bases and J by 6 bases, and 14 bases separated the two germline ends. CDR1 is SGHNT and CDR2 is YENEEA in the germline V gene. This CDR3 comprises 15 residues. The CDR3 reads CASSLESGRANGYTF. In DNA, the CDR3 is TGTGCCAGCAGCTTAGAGTCGGGCAGGGCGAATGGCTACACCTTC.

The J gene is TRBJ1-1, the V gene TRBV5-1; weak D call: TRBD1 (6 bases). Germline values: CDR1 SGHRS, CDR2 YFSETQ. This CDR3 has 13 residues. Trimming stripped 2 bases from V and 3 bases from J, with 8 bases between. The CDR3, as DNA: TGCGCCAGCAGCTTAAACAGGGACACTGAAGCTTTCTTT. As protein: CASSLNRDTEAFF.

This clone has just one count. The chain joins TRBV19 to TRBJ1-2; 7 bases align to TRBD1. There are 17 residues in the CDR3. Trimming cost V 3 bases and J 3 bases; bases outside gene matches: 13. CDR1 and CDR2 from the germline V gene are LNHDA and SQIVND (reference sequence). The CDR3 protein is CASSILGQAVVDYGYTF. In DNA form, the CDR3 reads TGTGCCAGTAGTATTCTCGGACAGGCCGTAGTAGACTATGGCTACACCTTC.

This rearrangement joins TRBV28 to TRBJ2-3; 7 bases agree with TRBD2. The CDR3 length is 15 residues. With V trimmed by 3 bases and J by 0 bases, 3 bases remained unmatched. Per the germline V gene, CDR1 is MDHEN and CDR2 is SYDVKM. The CDR3 DNA reads as TGTGCCAGCAGTTTCCTAGCGGAGAGCACAGATACGCAGTATTTT. Residues: CASSFLAESTDTQYF.

V usage is TRBV30 and J usage is TRBJ2-1, with 8 bases matching TRBD1. V shed 2 bases, J shed 5 bases, and the junction held 2 bases outside the gene matches. The CDR3 sequence is 13 residues long. Germline lookup yields CDR1 GTSNPN and CDR2 SVGIG (reference sequence). The CDR3 bases are TGTGCCTGGAGTCCGGGACAGGACAATGAGCAGTTCTTC. Protein: CAWSPGQDNEQFF.

Comments on this clone: This CDR3 is also generated by other DNA sequences in the sample. The chain recombines TRBV5-1 with TRBJ2-3; 9 bases line up with TRBD1. Germline CDR1 SGHRS, CDR2 YFSETQ. CDR3 length equals 14 residues. With V trimmed by 0 bases and J by 4 bases, 0 bases remained unmatched. The CDR3: CASSLGQGADTQYF. DNA of the CDR3: TGCGCCAGCAGCTTGGGACAGGGGGCAGATACGCAGTATTTT.

The V gene is TRBV6-1, the J gene TRBJ2-1; a possible D gene is TRBD1 (6 bases). Germline CDR1 is MNHNS and CDR2 is SASEGT. There are 15 residues in the CDR3. The ends were cut back, 7 bases at V and 0 bases at J, with 13 bases in the middle. Here the CDR3 reads CASTMDRLSYNEQFF. The CDR3 bases are TGTGCCAGCACTATGGACAGACTCTCCTACAATGAGCAGTTCTTC.

This chain links TRBV7-3 with TRBJ2-2; D gene uncertain. Germline loops: CDR1 SGHTA, CDR2 FQGTGA. This CDR3 has 15 amino acids. Trimming stripped 4 bases from V and 5 bases from J, with 14 bases between. This chain's CDR3 is CASSSGTARTGELFF. In nucleotides, the CDR3 is TGTGCCAGCAGCTCCGGAACGGCGAGGACCGGGGAGCTGTTTTTT.

The rearrangement links TRBV2 to TRBJ1-5; 8 bases align to TRBD1. The germline CDR1 and CDR2 sequences are SNHLY and FYNNEI. J was trimmed by 4 bases and V by 3 bases; bases with no gene match: 8. The CDR3 sequence is 16 residues long. This CDR3 is CASSDRSGTGNQPQHF. CDR3 DNA sequence: TGTGCCAGCAGTGATAGGAGTGGGACAGGAAATCAGCCCCAGCATTTT.

This rearrangement joins TRBV6-6 to TRBJ2-7; weak D call: TRBD1 (5 bases). The CDR3 has 16 amino acids. The germline gives CDR1 MNHNY, CDR2 SVGAGI (reference sequence). Trimming stripped 8 bases from V and 0 bases from J, with 20 bases between. CDR3 residues: CASGAGIPGLSYEQYF. As DNA, the CDR3 is TGTGCCAGCGGGGCAGGGATCCCGGGCCTCTCCTACGAGCAGTACTTC.

This chain links TRBV6-1 with TRBJ2-1; 9 bases fit TRBD2. The length of the CDR3 is 14 residues. In germline, CDR1 is MNHNS, CDR2 SASEGT. V lost 6 bases to trimming and J lost 8 bases; unmatched junction nucleotides: 8. This chain's CDR3 is CASSLLSGSDEQFF. CDR3 nucleotides: TGTGCCAGCAGCTTACTTAGCGGGAGTGATGAGCAGTTCTTC.